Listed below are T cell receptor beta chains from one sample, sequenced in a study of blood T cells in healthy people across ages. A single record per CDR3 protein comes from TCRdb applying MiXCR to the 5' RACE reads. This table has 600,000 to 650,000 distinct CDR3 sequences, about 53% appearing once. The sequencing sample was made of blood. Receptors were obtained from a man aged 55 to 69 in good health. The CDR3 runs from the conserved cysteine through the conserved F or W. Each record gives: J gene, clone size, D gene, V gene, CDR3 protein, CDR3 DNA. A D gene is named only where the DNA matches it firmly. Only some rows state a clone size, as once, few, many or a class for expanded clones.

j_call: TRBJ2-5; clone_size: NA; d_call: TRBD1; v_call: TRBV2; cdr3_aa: CASRTTGWTQYF; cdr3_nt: TGTGCCAGCAGGACGACAGGGTGGACCCAGTACTTC
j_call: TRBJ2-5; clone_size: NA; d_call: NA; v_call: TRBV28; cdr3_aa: CASTRWGETQYF; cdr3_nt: TGTGCCAGCACCAGGTGGGGGGAGACCCAGTACTTC
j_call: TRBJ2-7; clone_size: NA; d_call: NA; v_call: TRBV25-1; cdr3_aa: CASSDLGGGGSSYEQYF; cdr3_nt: TGTGCCAGCAGTGATCTCGGTGGAGGGGGAAGCTCCTACGAGCAGTACTTC
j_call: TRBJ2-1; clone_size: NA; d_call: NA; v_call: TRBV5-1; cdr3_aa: CASSLDPGDSYNEQFF; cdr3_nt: TGCGCCAGCAGCTTGGATCCGGGGGACTCCTACAATGAGCAGTTCTTC
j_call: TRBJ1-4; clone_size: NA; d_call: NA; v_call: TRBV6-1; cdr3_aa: CASKGERNEKLFF; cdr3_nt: TGTGCCAGCAAAGGGGAGAGGAATGAAAAACTGTTTTTT
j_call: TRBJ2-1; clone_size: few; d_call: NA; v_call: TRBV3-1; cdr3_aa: CASSQILRDGNNEQFF; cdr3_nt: TGTGCCAGCAGCCAAATACTCCGGGACGGGAACAATGAGCAGTTCTTC
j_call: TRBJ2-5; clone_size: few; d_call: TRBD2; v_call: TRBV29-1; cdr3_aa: CSVEPGLAQETQYF; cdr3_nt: TGCAGCGTTGAACCCGGACTAGCCCAAGAGACCCAGTACTTC
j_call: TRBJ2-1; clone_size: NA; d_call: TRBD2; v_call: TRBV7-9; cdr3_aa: CSTAGGDYNEQFF; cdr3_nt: TGCTCCACCGCGGGGGGGGATTACAATGAGCAGTTCTTC
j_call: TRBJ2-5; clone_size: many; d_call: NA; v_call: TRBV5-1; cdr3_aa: CASSLGGLETQYF; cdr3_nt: TGTGCCAGCAGCTTAGGGGGATTGGAGACCCAGTACTTC
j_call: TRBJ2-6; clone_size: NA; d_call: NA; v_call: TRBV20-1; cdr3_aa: CSATVSGADVLTF; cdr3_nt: TGCAGTGCTACCGTCTCTGGGGCCGACGTCCTGACTTTC
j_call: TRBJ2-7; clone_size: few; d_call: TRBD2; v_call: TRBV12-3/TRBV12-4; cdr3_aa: CASTASGGSYEQYF; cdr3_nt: TGTGCCAGCACCGCTAGCGGGGGGTCATACGAGCAGTACTTC
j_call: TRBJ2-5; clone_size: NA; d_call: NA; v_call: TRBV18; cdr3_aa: CASSPTYSYNEQYF; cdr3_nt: TGTGCCAGCTCACCGACTTACTCCTACAATGAGCAGTACTTC
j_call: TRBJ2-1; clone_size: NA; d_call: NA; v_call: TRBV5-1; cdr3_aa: CASSLGGGRISKEQFF; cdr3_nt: TGCGCCAGCAGCTTGGGTGGGGGAAGAATTTCTAAGGAGCAGTTCTTC
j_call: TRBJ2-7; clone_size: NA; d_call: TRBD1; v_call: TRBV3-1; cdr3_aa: CASSQVPIDRGPYEQYF; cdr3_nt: TGTGCCAGCAGCCAAGTACCAATTGACAGGGGCCCCTACGAGCAGTACTTC
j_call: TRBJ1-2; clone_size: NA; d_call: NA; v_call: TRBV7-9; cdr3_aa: CASSLDRRGDGYTF; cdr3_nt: TGTGCCAGCAGCTTAGATCGTCGCGGGGATGGCTACACCTTC
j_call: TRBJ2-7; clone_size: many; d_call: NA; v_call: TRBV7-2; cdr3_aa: CASSLPGLGEQYF; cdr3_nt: TGTGCCAGCAGCTTGCCAGGGTTGGGAGAGCAGTACTTC
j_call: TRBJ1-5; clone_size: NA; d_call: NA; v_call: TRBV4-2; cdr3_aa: CASSQDSGRDQPQHF; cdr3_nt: TGTGCCAGCAGCCAAGATTCCGGGAGGGATCAGCCCCAGCATTTT
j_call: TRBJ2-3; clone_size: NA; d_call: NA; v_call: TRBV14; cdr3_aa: CASSPVGGEYTDTQYF; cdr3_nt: TGTGCCAGCAGCCCGGTGGGGGGAGAATACACAGATACGCAGTATTTT
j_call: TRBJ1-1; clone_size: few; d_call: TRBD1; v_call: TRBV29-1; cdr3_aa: CSVDTGGTEAFF; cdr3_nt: TGCAGCGTGGACACAGGGGGCACTGAAGCTTTCTTT
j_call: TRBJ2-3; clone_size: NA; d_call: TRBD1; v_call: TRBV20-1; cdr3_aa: CSAGTGSMTDTQYF; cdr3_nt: TGCAGTGCAGGGACAGGGTCTATGACAGATACGCAGTATTTT
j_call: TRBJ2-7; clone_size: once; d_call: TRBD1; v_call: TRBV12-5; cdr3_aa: CASGPLTGDEQYF; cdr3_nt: TGTGCTAGTGGTCCCTTGACAGGGGACGAGCAGTACTTC
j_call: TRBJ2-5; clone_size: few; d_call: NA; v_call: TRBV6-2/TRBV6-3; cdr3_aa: CASSRTPSETQYF; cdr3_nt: TGTGCCAGCAGTCGTACCCCGTCTGAGACCCAGTACTTC
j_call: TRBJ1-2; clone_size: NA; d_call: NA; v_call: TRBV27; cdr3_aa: CASSLSFGARRHPGYTF; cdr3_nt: TGTGCCAGCAGTTTATCGTTTGGGGCAAGGCGGCATCCTGGCTACACCTTC
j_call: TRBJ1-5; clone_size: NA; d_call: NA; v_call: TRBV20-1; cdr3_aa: CSAGRGGQPQHF; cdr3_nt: TGCAGTGCGGGGCGGGGGGGTCAGCCCCAGCATTTT
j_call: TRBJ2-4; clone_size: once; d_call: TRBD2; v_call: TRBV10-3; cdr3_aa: CAISEHSGGVKNIQYF; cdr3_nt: TGTGCCATCAGTGAACATAGCGGGGGAGTCAAAAACATTCAGTACTTC
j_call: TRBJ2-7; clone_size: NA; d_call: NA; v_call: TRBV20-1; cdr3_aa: CSASAAGWAYEQYF; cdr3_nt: TGCAGTGCTAGTGCGGCGGGGTGGGCCTACGAGCAGTACTTC
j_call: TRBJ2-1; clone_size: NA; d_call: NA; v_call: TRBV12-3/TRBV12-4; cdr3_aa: CASSLRGGNEQFF; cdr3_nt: TGTGCCAGCAGTTTAAGGGGCGGGAATGAGCAGTTCTTC
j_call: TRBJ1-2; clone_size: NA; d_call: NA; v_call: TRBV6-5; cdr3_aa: CASSRERPYGYTF; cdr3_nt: TGTGCCAGCAGTCGGGAGCGTCCATATGGCTACACCTTC
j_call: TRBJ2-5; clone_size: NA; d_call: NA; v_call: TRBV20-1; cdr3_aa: CSATRGLLQETQYF; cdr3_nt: TGCAGTGCTACCCGAGGGCTCCTCCAAGAGACCCAGTACTTC
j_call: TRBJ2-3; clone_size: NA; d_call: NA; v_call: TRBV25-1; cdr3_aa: CASRGAGDTQYF; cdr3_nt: TGTGCCAGCAGGGGGGCTGGAGATACGCAGTATTTT
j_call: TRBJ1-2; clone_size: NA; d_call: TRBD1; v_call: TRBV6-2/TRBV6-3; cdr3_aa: CASSYGTGPYGYTF; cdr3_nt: TGTGCCAGCAGTTACGGGACAGGGCCCTATGGCTACACCTTC
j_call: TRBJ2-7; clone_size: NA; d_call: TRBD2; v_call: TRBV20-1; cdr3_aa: CSARGTSGGHYYEQYF; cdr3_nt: TGCAGTGCTAGAGGGACTAGCGGGGGGCACTACTACGAGCAGTACTTC
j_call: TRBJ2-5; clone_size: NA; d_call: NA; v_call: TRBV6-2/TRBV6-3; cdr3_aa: CASRPDAQETQYF; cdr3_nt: TGTGCCAGCAGGCCCGATGCTCAAGAGACCCAGTACTTC
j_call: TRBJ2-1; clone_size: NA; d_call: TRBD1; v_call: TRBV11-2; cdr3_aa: CASSLVGGPFGEQFF; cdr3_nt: TGTGCCAGCAGCTTAGTAGGGGGCCCTTTCGGTGAGCAGTTCTTC
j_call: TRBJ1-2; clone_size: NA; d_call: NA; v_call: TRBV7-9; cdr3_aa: CASSLAADSQYGYTF; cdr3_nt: TGTGCCAGCAGCTTAGCAGCGGACAGCCAGTATGGCTACACCTTC
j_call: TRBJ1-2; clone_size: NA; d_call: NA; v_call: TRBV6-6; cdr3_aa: CASRLDSPLYGYTF; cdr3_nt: TGTGCCAGCAGGTTGGACAGTCCCCTCTATGGCTACACCTTC
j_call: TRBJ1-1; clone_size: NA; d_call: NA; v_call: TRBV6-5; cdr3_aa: CASSPEAGRTEAFF; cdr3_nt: TGTGCCAGCAGCCCCGAGGCAGGGCGGACTGAAGCTTTCTTT
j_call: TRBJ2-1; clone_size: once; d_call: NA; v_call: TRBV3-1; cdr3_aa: CASSPGLSEQFF; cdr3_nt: TGTGCCAGCAGCCCGGGACTTTCTGAGCAGTTCTTC
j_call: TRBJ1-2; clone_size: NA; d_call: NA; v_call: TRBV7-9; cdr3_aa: CASSTSPIYGYTF; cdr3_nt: TGTGCCAGCAGCACGAGCCCCATCTATGGCTACACCTTC
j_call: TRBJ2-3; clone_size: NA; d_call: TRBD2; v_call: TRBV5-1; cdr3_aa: CASSNQRGGRDTQYF; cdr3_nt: TGCGCCAGCAGCAACCAGCGGGGGGGAAGGGATACGCAGTATTTT
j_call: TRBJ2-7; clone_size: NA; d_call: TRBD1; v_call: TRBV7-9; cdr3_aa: CASSAQGVGVGYEQYF; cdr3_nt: TGTGCCAGCAGCGCACAGGGGGTGGGGGTTGGCTACGAGCAGTACTTC
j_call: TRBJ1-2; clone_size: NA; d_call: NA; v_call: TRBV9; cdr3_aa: CASSVEGVGGGYTF; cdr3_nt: TGTGCCAGCAGCGTAGAGGGTGTAGGAGGGGGCTACACCTTC
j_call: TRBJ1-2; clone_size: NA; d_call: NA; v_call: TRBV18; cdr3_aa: CASSPRGHSYTF; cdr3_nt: TGTGCCAGCTCACCACGGGGGCATAGCTACACCTTC
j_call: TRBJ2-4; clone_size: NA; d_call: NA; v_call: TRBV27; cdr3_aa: CASQGSTKNIQYF; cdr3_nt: TGTGCCAGCCAGGGTTCAACCAAAAACATTCAGTACTTC
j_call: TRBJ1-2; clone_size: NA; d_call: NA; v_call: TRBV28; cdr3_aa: CASVLRGNGYTF; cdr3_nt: TGTGCCAGCGTCCTCCGGGGGAATGGCTACACCTTC
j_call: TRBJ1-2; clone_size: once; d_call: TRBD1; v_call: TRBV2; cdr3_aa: CASSETQGVSGGYTF; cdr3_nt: TGTGCCAGCAGTGAAACACAGGGGGTCAGCGGTGGCTACACCTTC
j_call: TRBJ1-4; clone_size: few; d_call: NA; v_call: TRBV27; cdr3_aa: CASSPRGGDLEEKLFF; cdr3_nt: TGTGCCAGCAGCCCGAGGGGAGGGGATTTAGAAGAAAAACTGTTTTTT
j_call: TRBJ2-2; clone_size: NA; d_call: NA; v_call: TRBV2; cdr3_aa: CASSTGNANTGELFF; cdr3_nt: TGTGCCAGCAGCACCGGCAACGCGAACACCGGGGAGCTGTTTTTT
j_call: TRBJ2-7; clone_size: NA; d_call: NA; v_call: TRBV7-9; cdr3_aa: CASSLGSPGSAFSYEQYF; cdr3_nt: TGTGCCAGCAGCCTTGGAAGTCCAGGGTCCGCGTTCTCCTACGAGCAGTACTTC
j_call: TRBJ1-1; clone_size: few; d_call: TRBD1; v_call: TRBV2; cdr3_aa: CASSQTGMNTEAFF; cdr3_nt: TGTGCCAGCAGCCAGACAGGGATGAACACTGAAGCTTTCTTT
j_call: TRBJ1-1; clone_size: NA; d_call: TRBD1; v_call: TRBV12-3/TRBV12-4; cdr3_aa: CASSLSGGQGMEAFF; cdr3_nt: TGTGCCAGCAGTTTATCAGGGGGCCAAGGCATGGAAGCTTTCTTT
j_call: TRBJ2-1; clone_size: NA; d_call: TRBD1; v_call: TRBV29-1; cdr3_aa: CSAKGQGGNEQFF; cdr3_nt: TGCAGCGCCAAGGGACAGGGTGGCAATGAGCAGTTCTTC
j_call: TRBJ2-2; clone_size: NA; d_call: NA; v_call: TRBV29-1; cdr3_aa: CSARSNTGELFF; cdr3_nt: TGCAGCGCCAGGTCGAACACCGGGGAGCTGTTTTTT
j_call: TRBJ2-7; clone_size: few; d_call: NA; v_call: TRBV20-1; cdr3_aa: CSAIGTASSYEQYF; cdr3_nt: TGCAGTGCCATTGGGACGGCGAGCTCCTACGAGCAGTACTTC
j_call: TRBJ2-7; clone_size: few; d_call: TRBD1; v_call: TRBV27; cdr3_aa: CASSKGQGSYEQYF; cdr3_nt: TGTGCCAGCAGTAAAGGACAGGGATCCTACGAGCAGTACTTC